This T cell receptor beta chain was recorded in a study of blood T cell repertoires in COVID-19. The CDR3 length is 17 residues. Germline CDR1 MGHRA, CDR2 YSYEKL. V trimming: 3 bases; J trimming: 6 bases; junction bases outside the gene matches: 16. Only in-frame clones appear in the TCRdb table, and some are missing; sequencing was by immunoSEQ multiplex PCR. The repertoire has 150,000 to 250,000 clones, roughly four fifths of them found once; the top ten carry roughly 6.9%. The study counted Cohort 3 donors as recovered given two negative PCRs, clearance, or symptom resolution. This sequence joins TRBV4-1 and TRBJ1-1, with TRBD1 matching over 7 bases. The source of this sequence is a man in his forties who had recovered from COVID-19. Sequencing was performed on PBMCs or T cells enriched from blood (not recorded which). The CDR3 spells CASSQIWSARGSPEAFF. In DNA, the CDR3 is TGCGCCAGCAGCCAGATATGGAGTGCCAGGGGGTCCCCTGAAGCTTTCTTT.